This TCR beta chain was recovered during a study of blood T cells in healthy people across ages. The wider study: Every two T cells gave about one barcoded beta molecule via template switching.

Samples each had at least 5 micrograms of total RNA extracted. Combining a sample-barcoded 5' primer with a J-beta primer mix, a second PCR ran for about 6 to 11 cycles. Each cDNA molecule, via a template-switch adaptor with 12 random nucleotides, was tagged. Via MiXCR, TCRdb re-called the 5' RACE reads, giving one row per CDR3 protein. The sample lists 1.5 million to 2 million distinct CDR3 sequences, roughly 27% occurring once. This clonotype has ten or more counts. The CDR3 contains 17 residues. The V gene's germline CDR1 is DFQATT and CDR2 SNEGSKA (reference sequence). The ends lost 3 bases at V and 3 bases at J; junction bases unmatched: 10.

The sequenced sample was blood. The source of this sequence is a woman in her twenties or thirties in good health. The chain is built from TRBV20-1 and TRBJ2-7, with 14 bases lining up with TRBD2. The CDR3 coding sequence is TGCAGTGCTAGGCACTGGGGGGGACTAGCGGGAGTCTACGAGCAGTACTTC. This codes for CSARHWGGLAGVYEQYF.